The 27 T cell receptor beta chains in this list originate from one sample, sequenced in a study of somatic mutations in cytotoxic T cells in rheumatoid arthritis (dated by TCRdb to between 2016 and 2019). The protocol used for the library was the immunoSEQ multiplex PCR assay. In its TCRdb copy, this immuneACCESS table keeps in-frame sequences only and misses some clones. Where compared with another copy, unresolved V genes explain less than half of these, and the others have no known cause. The sample table contains around 19,000 clones; only one count was recorded for roughly two thirds of them. The ten largest make up about 18% of the sample. The sample taken for sequencing was CD8+ T cells sorted from blood. These TCRs come from an adult with rheumatoid arthritis.

J is TRBJ1-4 and V is TRBV28; 7 nucleotides match TRBD1. The CDR3 spans 14 residues. With V trimmed by 8 bases and J by 7 bases, 10 bases remained unmatched. Germline CDR1 reads MDHEN; CDR2 reads SYDVKM. CDR3 in amino acids: CASQRTGEFEKLFF. In DNA form, the CDR3 reads TGTGCCAGCCAGAGGACAGGCGAGTTTGAAAAACTGTTTTTT.

Comment on this clone: The same CDR3 is also encoded by other DNA sequences in this sample. V is TRBV7-8 and J is TRBJ2-1; 10 positions agree with TRBD2. V lost 4 bases to trimming and J lost 2 bases; unmatched junction nucleotides: 2. Germline CDR1 SGHVS, CDR2 FQNEAQ. CDR3 length: 15 residues. The CDR3 bases are TGTGCCAGCAGCTCACTAGCGGGGCCCTACAATGAGCAGTTCTTC. This sequence encodes CASSSLAGPYNEQFF. Combining the CDR3 with reference TRBV7-8 and TRBJ2-1 gives the whole variable domain GAGVSQSPRYKVAKRGQDVALRCDPISGHVSLFWYQQALGQGPEFLTYFQNEAQLDKSGLPSDRFFAERPEGSVSTLKIQRTQQEDSAVYLCASSSLAGPYNEQFFGPGTRLTVL.

The rearrangement uses TRBV5-5 and TRBJ2-2; D is ambiguous. This CDR3 is built from 14 residues. V lost 0 bases, J lost 1 base, and 4 bases lay in between. Germline V gene sequence: CDR1 SGHKS, CDR2 YYEKEE (reference sequence). The CDR3: CASSLAGNTGELFF. CDR3 nucleotides: TGTGCCAGCAGCTTGGCCGGGAACACCGGGGAGCTGTTTTTT.

The chain is built from TRBV23-1 and TRBJ2-7; no clear D gene. TRBV23-1 is an open reading frame whose function is uncertain. V dropped 4 bases and J dropped 0 bases, with 7 bases sitting between them. The CDR3 runs 13 residues. CDR3 residues: CASSPPPSYEQYF. DNA of the CDR3: TGCGCCAGCAGTCCTCCCCCCTCCTACGAGCAGTACTTC.

The CDR3 region is CASSVEPGSAEAFF. CDR3 nucleotides: TGTGCCAGCAGCGTAGAACCGGGGAGCGCTGAAGCTTTCTTT. The J gene is TRBJ1-1, the V gene TRBV9, with D hard to call. CDR1 and CDR2 (germline): SGDLS, YYNGEE. V was clipped by 0 bases and J by 6 bases, with 12 bases between them. The CDR3 runs to 14 residues.

The genes are TRBV5-4 and TRBJ2-3, with TRBD2 matching 8 bases. The V segment lost 3 bases and the J segment 5 bases; nucleotides outside the gene matches: 11. Germline CDR1 is SGHNT and CDR2 is YYREEE (reference sequence). This CDR3 contains 16 residues. CDR3 region: CASSWGRGLAKDTQYF. As DNA, the CDR3 is TGTGCCAGCAGCTGGGGACGCGGACTAGCAAAAGATACGCAGTATTTT.

The chain joins TRBV28 to TRBJ1-2; D is possibly TRBD1 (5 bases). This CDR3 is 13 amino acids long. Germline V gene lookup returns CDR1 MDHEN and CDR2 SYDVKM. V was cut by 8 bases and J by 4 bases, with 14 bases left in between. The CDR3 sequence: CASGAEARYGYTF. CDR3 DNA sequence: TGTGCCAGCGGGGCAGAGGCTCGCTATGGCTACACCTTC.

The gene calls are TRBV5-1 and TRBJ2-7; D perhaps matches TRBD2 (6 bases). Trimming cost V 4 bases and J 5 bases, with 10 bases left between them. In germline, CDR1 is SGHRS, CDR2 YFSETQ. This CDR3 spans 12 amino acids. In DNA form, the CDR3 reads TGCGCCAGCAGCCCGGAGGGGAACGAGCAGTACTTC. Translated, it gives CASSPEGNEQYF.

This clone was seen a few times. V is TRBV4-2 and J is TRBJ2-7; D is unclear. CDR3 size: 12 residues. Germline V CDR1 and CDR2: LGHNA, YNFKEQ. V lost 3 bases and J 0 bases, leaving 3 bases between the germline ends. The DNA for the CDR3 is TGTGCCAGCAGCCAGAGCTCCTACGAGCAGTACTTC. Its protein is CASSQSSYEQYF.

The chain joins TRBV20-1 to TRBJ2-7; no firm D call. This CDR3 region has 11 residues. V lost 7 bases and J 7 bases, leaving 14 bases between the germline ends. Germline CDR1 is DFQATT and CDR2 is SNEGSKA (reference sequence). The CDR3 DNA reads as TGCAGTGTAAAGGCCCCCCTGGAGCAGTACTTC. Residues: CSVKAPLEQYF.

There are a few counts of this clone. The V and J genes are TRBV28 and TRBJ1-4; 7 bases line up with TRBD1. With 8 bases clipped from V and 4 bases from J, the junction kept 13 bases outside the gene matches. The CDR3 runs to 16 residues. Germline V gene lookup returns CDR1 MDHEN and CDR2 SYDVKM. The CDR3 sequence is CASGGGRGQINEKLFF. The CDR3 DNA reads as TGTGCCAGCGGGGGGGGAAGGGGACAGATTAATGAAAAACTGTTTTTT.

The chain employs TRBV25-1 and TRBJ2-1; 9 positions agree with TRBD1. The CDR3 has 14 amino acids. V gave up 4 bases and J gave up 8 bases; unmatched junction bases: 6. The V gene's germline CDR1 is MGHDK and CDR2 SYGVNS. The CDR3 nucleotides read TGTGCCAGCAGTGTAGGACAGGGGACCCATGAGCAGTTCTTC. It encodes CASSVGQGTHEQFF.

J is TRBJ2-1 and V is TRBV19; 9 bases are shared with TRBD2. This CDR3 contains 16 residues. Trimming took 4 bases from V and 7 from J; bases not matched to a gene: 11. Per germline, CDR1 LNHDA and CDR2 SQIVND (reference sequence). The DNA of the CDR3 is TGTGCCAGTAGTAAGTCTGGCGGGGGGGCCTGGAATGAGCAGTTCTTC. As protein: CASSKSGGGAWNEQFF.

This clone came up a few times. The chain joins TRBV27 to TRBJ1-5; D gene uncertain. The CDR3 extends over 12 amino acids. Trimming cost V 3 bases and J 4 bases, with 4 bases left between them. The germline gives CDR1 MNHEY, CDR2 SMNVEV (reference sequence). The CDR3 DNA reads as TGTGCCAGCAGTTTCAGGAATCAGCCCCAGCATTTT. Amino acids: CASSFRNQPQHF.

The rearrangement joins TRBV6-1 to TRBJ1-6; D perhaps matches TRBD1 (6 bases). Between the trimmed V and J ends, which lost 2 bases and 10 bases, there was a span of 21 bases. The V gene's germline CDR1 is MNHNS and CDR2 SASEGT. The length of the CDR3 is 17 residues. CDR3 in amino acids: CASSEPRYREFRSPLHF. CDR3 nucleotide sequence: TGTGCCAGCAGTGAACCCCGGTACAGGGAGTTTCGATCACCCCTCCACTTT.

The chain uses TRBV11-2 and TRBJ2-3; 7 bases agree with TRBD1. The V gene end was trimmed by 4 bases and the J gene end by 4 bases; junction bases not matched to a gene: 5. This CDR3 region has 14 residues. Germline loops: CDR1 SGHAT, CDR2 FQNNGV. CDR3 coding DNA: TGTGCCAGCAGCTCCACAGGGGTGGCAGATACGCAGTATTTT. Translation: CASSSTGVADTQYF.

This clone was counted a few times. The chain couples TRBV9 to TRBJ2-3; TRBD1 agrees at 10 bases. Germline-derived CDR1 and CDR2 are SGDLS and YYNGEE. This CDR3 has 15 amino acids. V was pared by 3 bases and J by 5 bases, with 6 bases of the junction left unmatched. CDR3 nucleotides: TGTGCCAGCAGCGGACCGGGACAGGGGTTAGATACGCAGTATTTT. This gives the protein CASSGPGQGLDTQYF.

The chain is built from TRBV7-6 and TRBJ1-6; D not certain. V was cut by 7 bases and J by 9 bases, with 13 bases left in between. The germline V gene has CDR1 SGHVS and CDR2 FNYEAQ. This CDR3 region has 13 residues. Here the CDR3 DNA reads TGTGCCAGCACCCTAGAAAGCGGTTCACCCCTCCACTTT. The encoded protein is CASTLESGSPLHF.

J is TRBJ2-2 and V is TRBV7-9; D gene uncertain. In germline, CDR1 is SEHNR, CDR2 FQNEAQ (reference sequence). There are 13 residues in the CDR3. The V end lost 10 bases, the J end lost 1 base, and 10 bases lay between the germline ends. In DNA, the CDR3 is TGTGCCATCCCGCTGAAGAACACCGGGGAGCTGTTTTTT. Protein product: CAIPLKNTGELFF.

The rearrangement joins TRBV14 to TRBJ2-3; possibly TRBD2 for D (6 bases). Deletions cut 4 bases from V and 4 bases from J, with 15 bases between. CDR3 length: 15 amino acids. The germline gives CDR1 SGHDN, CDR2 FVKESK. Here the CDR3 reads CASSPRLVRADTQYF. In DNA form, the CDR3 reads TGTGCCAGCAGCCCCCGACTAGTCCGGGCAGATACGCAGTATTTT.

This clone was seen a few times. The chain carries TRBV6-5 and TRBJ1-1, with D possibly being TRBD1 (6 bases). Germline V gene sequence: CDR1 MNHEY, CDR2 SVGAGI. V was shortened by 2 bases and J by 2 bases, with 9 bases between the two germline ends. The length of the CDR3 is 14 residues. CDR3 protein: CASSYMDSNTEAFF. The DNA of the CDR3 is TGTGCCAGCAGTTACATGGACAGTAACACTGAAGCTTTCTTT.

This clone turned up a few times. This chain connects TRBV7-8 to TRBJ1-5; D unclear. The CDR3 is 15 residues long. The V gene lost 2 bases and the J gene lost 0 bases, with 8 bases spanning the gap. Germline-derived CDR1 and CDR2 are SGHVS and FQNEAQ. Written as DNA, the CDR3 is TGTGCCAGCAGCTTATGGGAAGATAGCAATCAGCCCCAGCATTTT. Encoded protein: CASSLWEDSNQPQHF.

The V call is TRBV25-1, the J call TRBJ1-3; D gene ambiguous. The CDR3 covers 13 residues. From germline, CDR1 is MGHDK and CDR2 SYGVNS. V was shortened by 10 bases and J by 0 bases, with 10 bases between the two germline ends. The DNA of the CDR3 is TGTGCCACCGGACCGGCCTCTGGAAACACCATATATTTT. This encodes CATGPASGNTIYF.

This chain connects TRBV5-6 to TRBJ2-3; D gene ambiguous. The CDR3 spans 14 residues. Germline assignment: CDR1 SGHDT and CDR2 YYEEEE. With 8 bases removed from V and 4 bases from J, the gap between germline ends came to 17 bases. CDR3 loop: CASLIGLAPDTQYF. As DNA, the CDR3 is TGTGCCAGTCTCATAGGGCTGGCGCCAGATACGCAGTATTTT.

The chain joins TRBV28 to TRBJ2-2; D might be TRBD1 or TRBD2, each matching 5 bases. Trimming shortened V by 3 bases and J by 4 bases, and 12 bases separated the two germline ends. The germline V gene encodes CDR1 MDHEN and CDR2 SYDVKM. The CDR3 loop spans 15 amino acids. The CDR3 DNA follows: TGTGCCAGCAGTTTGGTGGGGGTGGTCACCGGGGAGCTGTTTTTT. It codes for CASSLVGVVTGELFF.

The CDR3 bases are TGTGCCAGCAGCTTGGGTATGAACACTGAAGCTTTCTTT. Protein: CASSLGMNTEAFF. The chain uses TRBV5-5 and TRBJ1-1; D remains unclear. Germline V gene sequence: CDR1 SGHKS, CDR2 YYEKEE (reference sequence). Trimming stripped 0 bases from V and 0 bases from J, with 3 bases between. The CDR3 has 13 amino acids. The whole variable domain, filled in from reference TRBV5-5 and TRBJ1-1, reads DAGVTQSPTHLIKTRGQQVTLRCSPISGHKSVSWYQQVLGQGPQFIFQYYEKEERGRGNFPDRFSARQFPNYSSELNVNALLLGDSALYLCASSLGMNTEAFFGQGTRLTVV.

CDR3 sequence: CASSQDNGGAYEQFF. The DNA of the CDR3 is TGCGCCAGCAGCCAAGACAACGGGGGGGCTTATGAGCAGTTCTTC. The V call is TRBV4-1, the J call TRBJ2-1; 8 bases agree with TRBD2. The CDR3 is made up of 15 amino acids. V lost 0 bases and J lost 8; bases outside the gene matches: 6. The germline V gene encodes CDR1 MGHRA and CDR2 YSYEKL.